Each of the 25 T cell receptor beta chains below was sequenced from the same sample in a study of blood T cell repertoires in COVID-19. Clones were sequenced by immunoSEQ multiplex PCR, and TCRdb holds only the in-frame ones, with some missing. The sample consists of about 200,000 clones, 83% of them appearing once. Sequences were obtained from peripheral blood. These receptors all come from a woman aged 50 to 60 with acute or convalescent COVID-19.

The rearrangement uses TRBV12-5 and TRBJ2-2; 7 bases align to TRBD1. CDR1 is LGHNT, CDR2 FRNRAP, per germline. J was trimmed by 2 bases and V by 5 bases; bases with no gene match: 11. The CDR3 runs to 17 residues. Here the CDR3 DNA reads TGTGCTAGTGGTCAGACGACAGGGCCACGAAACACCGGGGAGCTGTTTTTT. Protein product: CASGQTTGPRNTGELFF.

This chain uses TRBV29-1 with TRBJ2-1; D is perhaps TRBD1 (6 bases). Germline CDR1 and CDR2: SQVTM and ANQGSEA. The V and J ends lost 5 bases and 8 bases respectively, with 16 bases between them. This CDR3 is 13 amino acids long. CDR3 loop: CSVQGSNYHEQFF. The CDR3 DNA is TGCAGCGTTCAGGGGTCCAATTATCATGAGCAGTTCTTC.

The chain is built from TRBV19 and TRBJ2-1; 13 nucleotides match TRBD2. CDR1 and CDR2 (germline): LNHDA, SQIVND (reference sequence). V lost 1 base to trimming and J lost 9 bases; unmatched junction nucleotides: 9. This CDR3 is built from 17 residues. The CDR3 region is CASSIGPGLAGAGEQFF. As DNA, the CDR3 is TGTGCCAGTAGTATAGGCCCCGGACTAGCGGGAGCAGGTGAGCAGTTCTTC.

CDR3 DNA sequence: TGTGCCAGCAGTTACTCGAGTAGAGAGACCCAGTACTTC. Amino acid sequence: CASSYSSRETQYF. This chain links TRBV6-5 with TRBJ2-5; D is ambiguous. Germline CDR1 reads MNHEY; CDR2 reads SVGAGI. This CDR3 spans 13 amino acids. V lost 0 bases and J 4 bases, leaving 6 bases between the germline ends.

The CDR3 DNA sequence: TGTGCCAGCAGCTTGGACTTCGGGACAGTAGTCGAAGCTTTCTTT. Encoded protein: CASSLDFGTVVEAFF. V gene TRBV5-4 combines with J gene TRBJ1-1, with TRBD1 matching 7 bases. The V gene's germline CDR1 is SGHNT and CDR2 YYREEE (reference sequence). This CDR3 has 15 residues. The V and J ends lost 0 bases and 8 bases, in that order; junction bases with no gene match: 10. The complete variable domain, with remaining parts taken from reference TRBV5-4 and TRBJ1-1, reads ETGVTQSPTHLIKTRGQQVTLRCSSQSGHNTVSWYQQALGQGPQFIFQYYREEENGRGNFPPRFSGLQFPNYSSELNVNALELDDSALYLCASSLDFGTVVEAFFGQGTRLTVV.

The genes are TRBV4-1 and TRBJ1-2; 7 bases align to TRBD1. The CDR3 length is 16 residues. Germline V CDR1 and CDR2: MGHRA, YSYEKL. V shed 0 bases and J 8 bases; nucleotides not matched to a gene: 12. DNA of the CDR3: TGCGCCAGCAGCCAAGATCCGTACAGGGGAAAGGGCGGCTACACCTTC. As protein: CASSQDPYRGKGGYTF.

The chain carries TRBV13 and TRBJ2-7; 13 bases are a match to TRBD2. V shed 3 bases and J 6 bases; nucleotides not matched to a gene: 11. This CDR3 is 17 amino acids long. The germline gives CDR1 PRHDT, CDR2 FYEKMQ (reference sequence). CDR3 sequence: CASSFGLAGVRVSEQYF. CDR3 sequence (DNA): TGTGCCAGCAGCTTCGGACTAGCGGGAGTCAGGGTTAGCGAGCAGTACTTC.

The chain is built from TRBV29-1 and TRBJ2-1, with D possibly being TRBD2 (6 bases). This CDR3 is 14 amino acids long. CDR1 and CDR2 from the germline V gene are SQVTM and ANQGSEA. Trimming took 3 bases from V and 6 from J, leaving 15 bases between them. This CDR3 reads CSVDLATSSNEQFF. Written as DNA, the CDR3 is TGCAGCGTTGATCTGGCGACTAGTAGCAATGAGCAGTTCTTC.

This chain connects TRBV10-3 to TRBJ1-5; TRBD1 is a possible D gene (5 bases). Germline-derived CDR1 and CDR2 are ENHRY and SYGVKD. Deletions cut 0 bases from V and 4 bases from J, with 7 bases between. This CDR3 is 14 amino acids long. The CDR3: CAISESGGNQPQHF. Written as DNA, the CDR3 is TGTGCCATCAGTGAGTCTGGGGGGAATCAGCCCCAGCATTTT.

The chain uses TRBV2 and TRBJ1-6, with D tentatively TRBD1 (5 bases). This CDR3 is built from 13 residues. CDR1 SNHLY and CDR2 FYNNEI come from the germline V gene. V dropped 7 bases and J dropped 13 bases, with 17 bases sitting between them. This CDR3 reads CASKGTRTYPLHF. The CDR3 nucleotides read TGTGCCAGCAAAGGGACTCGTACCTACCCCCTCCACTTT.

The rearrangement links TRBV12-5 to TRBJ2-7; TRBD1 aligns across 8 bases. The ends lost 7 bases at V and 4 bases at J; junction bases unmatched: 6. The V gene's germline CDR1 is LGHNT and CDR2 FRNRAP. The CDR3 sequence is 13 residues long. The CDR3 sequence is CASVARQGYEQYF. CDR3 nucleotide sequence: TGTGCTAGTGTTGCGAGACAGGGGTACGAGCAGTACTTC.

CDR3 nucleotides: TGTGCCACCAGTAATCTCCCGGGACTGGGGACAGATACGCAGTATTTT. Protein sequence: CATSNLPGLGTDTQYF. The chain has TRBV24-1 and TRBJ2-3; the D gene is possibly TRBD2 (6 bases). The CDR3 sequence is 16 residues long. The germline V gene has CDR1 KGHDR and CDR2 SFDVKD. V was pared by 6 bases and J by 3 bases, with 18 bases between.

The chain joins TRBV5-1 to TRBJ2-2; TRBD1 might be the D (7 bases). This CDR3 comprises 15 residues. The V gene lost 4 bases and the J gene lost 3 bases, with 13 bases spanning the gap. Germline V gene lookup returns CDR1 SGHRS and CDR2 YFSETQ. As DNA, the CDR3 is TGCGCCAGCAGCCGGCAGGGGGGCGACACCGGGGAGCTGTTTTTT. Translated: CASSRQGGDTGELFF.

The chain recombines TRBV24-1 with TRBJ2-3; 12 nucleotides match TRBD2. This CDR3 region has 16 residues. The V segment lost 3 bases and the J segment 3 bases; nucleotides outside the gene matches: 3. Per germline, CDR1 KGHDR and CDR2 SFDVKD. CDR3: CATSDALAGGTDTQYF. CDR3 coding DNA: TGTGCCACCAGTGATGCGCTAGCGGGAGGGACAGATACGCAGTATTTT.

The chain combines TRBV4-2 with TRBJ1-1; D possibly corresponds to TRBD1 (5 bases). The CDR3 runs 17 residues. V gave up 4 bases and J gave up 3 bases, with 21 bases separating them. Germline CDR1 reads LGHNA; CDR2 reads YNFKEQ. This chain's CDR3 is CASSRRKGKVDDTEAFF. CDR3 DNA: TGTGCCAGCAGCCGGCGGAAGGGGAAGGTTGATGACACTGAAGCTTTCTTT.

The CDR3 region is CASSYSGGVCEKLFF. CDR3 DNA sequence: TGTGCCAGCAGTTACTCGGGGGGGGTGTGTGAAAAACTGTTTTTT. V is TRBV6-7 and J is TRBJ1-4, with D possibly matching TRBD1 (5 bases). TRBV6-7 qualifies as an ORF whose function is uncertain. V shed 0 bases and J shed 7 bases, with 12 bases lying between them. The CDR3 loop spans 15 amino acids.

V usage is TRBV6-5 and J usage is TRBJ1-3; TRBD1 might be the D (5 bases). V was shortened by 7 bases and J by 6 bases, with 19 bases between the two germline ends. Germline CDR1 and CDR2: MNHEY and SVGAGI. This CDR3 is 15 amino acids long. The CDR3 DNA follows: TGTGCCAGCAACAGTGCCCAGCGCGGGGCAAACACCATATATTTT. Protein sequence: CASNSAQRGANTIYF.

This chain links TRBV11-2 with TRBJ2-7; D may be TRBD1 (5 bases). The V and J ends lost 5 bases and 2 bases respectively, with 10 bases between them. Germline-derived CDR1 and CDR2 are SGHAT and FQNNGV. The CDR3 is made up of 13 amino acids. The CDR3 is CASSPDRTYEQYF. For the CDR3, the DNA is TGTGCCAGCAGCCCTGACAGAACCTACGAGCAGTACTTC. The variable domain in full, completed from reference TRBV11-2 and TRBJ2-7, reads EAGVAQSPRYKIIEKRQSVAFWCNPISGHATLYWYQQILGQGPKLLIQFQNNGVVDDSQLPKDRFSAERLKGVDSTLKIQPAKLEDSAVYLCASSPDRTYEQYFGPGTRLTVT.

Here the CDR3 DNA reads TGTGCCAGCAGTTTAGGGGGGACAGCGGGTACCTACGAGCAGTACTTC. It encodes CASSLGGTAGTYEQYF. The rearrangement links TRBV28 to TRBJ2-7; TRBD1 is a possible D gene (7 bases). Trimming pared 2 bases from V and 2 bases from J, leaving 16 bases between. Germline assignment: CDR1 MDHEN and CDR2 SYDVKM. The CDR3 has 16 amino acids.

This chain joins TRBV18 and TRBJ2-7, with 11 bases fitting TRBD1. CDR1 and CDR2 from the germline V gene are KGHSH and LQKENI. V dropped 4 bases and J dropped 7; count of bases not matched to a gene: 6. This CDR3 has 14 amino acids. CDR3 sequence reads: CASSLGQGAGEQYF. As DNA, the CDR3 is TGTGCCAGCTCACTAGGACAGGGGGCTGGGGAGCAGTACTTC.

As DNA, the CDR3 is TGTGCCACTAAAATTGGAGTGTCCTACGAGCAGTACTTC. Its translation is CATKIGVSYEQYF. The rearrangement links TRBV6-5 to TRBJ2-7; the D is unclear. The V end lost 10 bases, the J end lost 1 base, and 14 bases lay between the germline ends. The CDR3 extends over 13 amino acids. CDR1 MNHEY and CDR2 SVGAGI come from the germline V gene.

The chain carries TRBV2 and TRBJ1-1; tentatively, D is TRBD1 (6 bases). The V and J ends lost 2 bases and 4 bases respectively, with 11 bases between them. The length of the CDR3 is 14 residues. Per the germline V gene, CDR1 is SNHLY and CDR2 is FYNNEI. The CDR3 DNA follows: TGTGCCAGCAGTGAACAGGGGAAGGGCACTGAAGCTTTCTTT. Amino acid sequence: CASSEQGKGTEAFF. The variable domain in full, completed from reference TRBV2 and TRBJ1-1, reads EPEVTQTPSHQVTQMGQEVILRCVPISNHLYFYWYRQILGQKVEFLVSFYNNEISEKSEIFDDQFSVERPDGSNFTLKIRSTKLEDSAMYFCASSEQGKGTEAFFGQGTRLTVV.

CDR3 loop: CASSPQPGYEQYF. The CDR3 nucleotides read TGTGCCAGCTCACCTCAGCCCGGGTACGAGCAGTACTTC. The chain is built from TRBV18 and TRBJ2-7; D not resolved. The CDR3 loop spans 13 amino acids. Germline CDR1 KGHSH, CDR2 LQKENI. Between the trimmed V and J ends, which lost 3 bases and 4 bases, there was a span of 10 bases.

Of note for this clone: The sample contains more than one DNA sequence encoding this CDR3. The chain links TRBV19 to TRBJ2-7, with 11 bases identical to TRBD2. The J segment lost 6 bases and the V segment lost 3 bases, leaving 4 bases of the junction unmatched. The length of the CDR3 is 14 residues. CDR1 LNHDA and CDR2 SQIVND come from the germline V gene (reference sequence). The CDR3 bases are TGTGCCAGTAGTATCGGACTAGCGGGCGGCGAGCAGTACTTC. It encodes CASSIGLAGGEQYF.

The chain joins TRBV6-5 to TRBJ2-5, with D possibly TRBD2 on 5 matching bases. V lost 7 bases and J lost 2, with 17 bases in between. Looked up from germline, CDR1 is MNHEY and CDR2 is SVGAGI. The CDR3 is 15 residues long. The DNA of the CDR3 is TGTGCCAGCACTAGAGAGCGGAACCCTCAAGAGACCCAGTACTTC. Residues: CASTRERNPQETQYF.